This T cell receptor (beta chain) derives from a study of human T cells and chemical hapten exposure. Points from the study as a whole: The number of TCRs above 1 in 1000 frequency did not change after DPC sensitization. Patch test scores rose with PT1 expanded TCR counts, a positive correlation.

Regarding this clonotype: The antigen is not known.

Time point noted: pre-sensitization, week 0. The treatment was: therapeutic diphenylcyclopropenone sensitization with weekly scalp DPC. CDR1 is LGHNA and CDR2 is YNFKEQ in the germline V gene. The CDR3 is 15 amino acids. V shed 0 bases and J shed 4 bases, with 10 bases lying between them. Via MiXCR, TCRdb re-called the RACE reads, giving one row per CDR3 protein. The table shows a few hundred thousand distinct CDR3 sequences, with approximately 5% occurring only once. The sequenced sample was whole blood, obtained in connection with sensitization to the hapten diphenylcyclopropenone (DPC). The origin of this receptor is a woman under 30 with alopecia areata. Some clones in this sample may be carry-over from other donors' samples. The chain combines TRBV4-2 with TRBJ1-5; unclear D gene. The CDR3 reads CASSQDGSANQPQHF. For the CDR3, the DNA is TGTGCCAGCAGCCAAGATGGGTCAGCTAATCAGCCCCAGCATTTT.